The 16 T cell receptor beta chains below come from one sample, sequenced in a study of blood T cell repertoires in COVID-19. The method was immunoSEQ multiplex PCR; TCRdb's version includes in-frame clones alone and lacks a portion of them. The data hold around 54,000 clones, with more than 75% observed a single time. The sequenced sample was PBMCs or T cells enriched from blood (not recorded which). These receptors originate from a woman in her fifties or sixties with acute COVID-19.

This sequence joins TRBV11-2 and TRBJ2-3, with a tentative D call TRBD2 (5 bases). CDR1 is SGHAT and CDR2 is FQNNGV in the germline V gene. The CDR3 extends over 18 amino acids. V was shortened by 0 bases and J by 2 bases, with 18 bases between the two germline ends. The CDR3 loop is CASSLDLEGLAVTDTQYF. The CDR3 coding sequence is TGTGCCAGCAGCTTAGATCTGGAAGGCCTAGCAGTCACAGATACGCAGTATTTT.

The chain combines TRBV7-6 with TRBJ2-1, with unresolved D. Per the germline V gene, CDR1 is SGHVS and CDR2 is FNYEAQ. This CDR3 comprises 13 residues. Trimming removed 6 bases from V and 8 bases from J, with 14 bases in between. CDR3 in DNA: TGTGCCAGCAGTTACGAAGAGAATGATGAGCAGTTCTTC. This encodes CASSYEENDEQFF. Supplemented by reference TRBV7-6 and TRBJ2-1, the full variable domain reads GAGVSQSPRYKVTKRGQDVALRCDPISGHVSLYWYRQALGQGPEFLTYFNYEAQQDKSGLPNDRFSAERPEGSISTLTIQRTEQRDSAMYRCASSYEENDEQFFGPGTRLTVL.

V is TRBV9 and J is TRBJ1-2; a possible D gene is TRBD1 (6 bases). V gave up 3 bases and J gave up 2 bases, with 20 bases separating them. CDR1 and CDR2 from the germline V gene are SGDLS and YYNGEE. This CDR3 is 17 amino acids long. DNA for the CDR3: TGTGCCAGCAGCGCCCCGGGGGGCGGAGACAGAAACTATGGCTACACCTTC. It specifies CASSAPGGGDRNYGYTF.

This chain connects TRBV18 to TRBJ2-5; D is unresolved. Germline CDR1 KGHSH, CDR2 LQKENI. Deletions cut 0 bases from V and 13 bases from J, with 9 bases between. CDR3 size: 11 residues. The CDR3 DNA sequence: TGTGCCAGCTCACCACCGGTAAACGGGTACTTC. Its protein is CASSPPVNGYF.

This chain links TRBV6-5 with TRBJ2-1; 11 bases map to TRBD2. V lost 6 bases, J lost 7 bases, and 5 bases stayed unmatched. The germline CDR1 and CDR2 sequences are MNHEY and SVGAGI. This CDR3 region has 14 residues. Here the CDR3 DNA reads TGTGCCAGCAGATTAGCGGGGGGGCCTAATGAGCAGTTCTTC. This codes for CASRLAGGPNEQFF.

This chain connects TRBV7-9 to TRBJ2-3; tentative D call: TRBD1 (6 bases). V was clipped by 5 bases and J by 0 bases, with 15 bases between them. The CDR3 consists of 16 residues. Germline loops: CDR1 SEHNR, CDR2 FQNEAQ (reference sequence). The CDR3 region is CASSKIGQRSTDTQYF. The DNA of the CDR3 is TGTGCCAGCAGCAAAATAGGACAGAGGAGCACAGATACGCAGTATTTT. The variable domain in full, completed from reference TRBV7-9 and TRBJ2-3, reads DTGVSQNPRHKITKRGQNVTFRCDPISEHNRLYWYRQTLGQGPEFLTYFQNEAQLEKSRLLSDRFSAERPKGSFSTLEIQRTEQGDSAMYLCASSKIGQRSTDTQYFGPGTRLTVL.

This clone showed up just a few times. The chain couples TRBV21-1 to TRBJ2-7; the table's D gene call, TRBD1, was not cross checked with the DNA. TRBV21-1 is a known pseudogene. CDR3 length: 17 amino acids. The CDR3: CASSGSYRGRGVYEQYF. The DNA of the CDR3 is TGTGCCAGCAGCGGGAGCTACAGGGGGCGAGGGGTCTACGAGCAGTACTTC.

Turning to this clone: Other nucleotide sequences from this sample produce the same CDR3. V is TRBV7-3 and J is TRBJ1-1; D may be TRBD1 (5 bases). This CDR3 is 13 amino acids long. Germline assignment: CDR1 SGHTA and CDR2 FQGTGA. Trimming removed 0 bases from V and 4 bases from J, with 6 bases in between. The CDR3 region is CASSLTGATEAFF. In DNA, the CDR3 is TGTGCCAGCAGCTTAACAGGGGCCACTGAAGCTTTCTTT.

The chain links TRBV28 to TRBJ1-2, with D unclear. CDR3 length: 12 amino acids. Germline CDR1 reads MDHEN; CDR2 reads SYDVKM. V was clipped by 6 bases and J by 0 bases, with 5 bases between them. Written as DNA, the CDR3 is TGTGCCAGCAGGTTCGCTAACTATGGCTACACCTTC. Translating gives CASRFANYGYTF.

The V and J genes are TRBV11-2 and TRBJ2-7; D remains ambiguous. The CDR3 is 15 amino acids. The V gene's germline CDR1 is SGHAT and CDR2 FQNNGV. V shed 1 base and J shed 2 bases, with 12 bases lying between them. The CDR3 DNA reads TGTGCCAGCAGCTTAGGGGTCGCAGAGGCCTACGAGCAGTACTTC. Its translation is CASSLGVAEAYEQYF.

The rearrangement joins TRBV7-6 to TRBJ1-2; D gene ambiguous. Germline V lookup: CDR1 SGHVS, CDR2 FNYEAQ. The CDR3 spans 15 residues. Trimming pared 2 bases from V and 0 bases from J, leaving 10 bases between. CDR3 bases: TGTGCCAGCAGCTTAAGCGTCAAGGCTAACTATGGCTACACCTTC. Its protein is CASSLSVKANYGYTF.

The sample holds one count of this clone. The chain joins TRBV10-3 to TRBJ2-5, with 7 bases identical to TRBD1. Germline CDR1 is ENHRY and CDR2 is SYGVKD. The V segment lost 5 bases and the J segment 2 bases; nucleotides outside the gene matches: 2. The CDR3 has 13 amino acids. CDR3 bases: TGTGCCATCAGTTACAGGGGACAAGAGACCCAGTACTTC. Encoded protein: CAISYRGQETQYF.

This chain links TRBV7-2 with TRBJ1-1, with D possibly being TRBD1 (5 bases). This CDR3 has 15 amino acids. V was trimmed by 5 bases and J by 1 base, leaving 14 bases between them. The germline V gene encodes CDR1 SGHTA and CDR2 FQGNSA. The CDR3 reads CASSRWGRENTEAFF. In nucleotides, the CDR3 is TGTGCCAGCAGCCGCTGGGGCAGAGAGAACACTGAAGCTTTCTTT.

The chain joins TRBV10-1 to TRBJ2-1; D is possibly TRBD1 (5 bases). Germline CDR1 reads WNHNN; CDR2 reads SYGVQD (reference sequence). V dropped 0 bases and J dropped 12 bases, with 12 bases sitting between them. This CDR3 is built from 13 residues. The CDR3 is CASSESGQSAQFF. The CDR3 DNA reads as TGCGCCAGCAGTGAGTCGGGGCAGTCCGCGCAGTTCTTC.

The rearrangement uses TRBV6-2 or TRBV6-3 and TRBJ1-5, with D unclear. CDR1 is MNHEY, CDR2 SVGEGT, per germline. The germline V and J ends were trimmed by 2 bases and 2 bases, with 7 bases remaining between them. CDR3 length: 14 residues. The CDR3 is CASSYGGGNQPQHF. Here the CDR3 DNA reads TGTGCCAGCAGTTACGGCGGGGGCAATCAGCCCCAGCATTTT.

This clone was seen a handful of times. This rearrangement joins TRBV29-1 to TRBJ1-3; no firm D call. CDR3 length: 11 residues. The germline CDR1 and CDR2 sequences are SQVTM and ANQGSEA. V was cut by 5 bases and J by 0 bases, with 2 bases left in between. The CDR3, as DNA: TGCAGCGTTCACTCTGGAAACACCATATATTTT. This translates into CSVHSGNTIYF.